The 5 T cell receptor beta chains given below trace back to one sample, sequenced in a study of blood T cell repertoires in COVID-19. Assay used: immunoSEQ multiplex PCR; TCRdb lists only in-frame clones, some missing. The sample lists some 240,000 clones, 90% seen once, with approximately 2.3% in the top ten. Sequenced sample: peripheral blood. Receptors originate from a woman aged 55-70 years with COVID-19, enrolled during active disease.

The rearrangement uses TRBV7-2 and TRBJ1-6, with 7 bases identical to TRBD1. The V segment lost 4 bases and the J segment 8 bases; nucleotides outside the gene matches: 8. The CDR3 spans 15 residues. Germline CDR1 is SGHTA and CDR2 is FQGNSA. The CDR3 DNA reads as TGTGCCAGCAGCTACTCGACAGGGCGGGATTCACCCCTCCACTTT. This translates into CASSYSTGRDSPLHF.

This CDR3 reads CASSPRGGSNSPLHF. Written as DNA, the CDR3 is TGTGCCAGCAGCCCTAGGGGAGGCTCCAATTCACCCCTCCACTTT. The V and J genes are TRBV3-1 (or the pseudogene TRBV3-2) and TRBJ1-6; perhaps TRBD1 as D (5 bases). The CDR3 has 15 amino acids. Germline CDR1 and CDR2: LGHDT and YNNKEL (reference sequence). Trimming took 4 bases from V and 7 from J, leaving 14 bases between them.

The chain has TRBV5-8 and TRBJ1-6; 7 bases match TRBD1. Trimming cost V 6 bases and J 1 base; bases outside gene matches: 4. Germline values: CDR1 SGHTS, CDR2 YDEGEE. The CDR3 runs 15 residues. The CDR3 nucleotides read TGTGCCAGCAAGACAGGGAGTTCCTATAATTCACCCCTCCACTTT. Residues: CASKTGSSYNSPLHF.

This clone was picked up one time. For the CDR3, the DNA is TGTGCCAGCAGCTTGGGGGAGGACCCTGCCTACGAGCAGTACTTC. This translates into CASSLGEDPAYEQYF. This chain links TRBV5-6 with TRBJ2-7; a possible D gene is TRBD2 (6 bases). The CDR3 sequence is 15 residues long. In germline, CDR1 is SGHDT, CDR2 YYEEEE. Trimming left V 0 bases short and J 2 bases short, with 12 bases between.

J is TRBJ2-3 and V is TRBV9, with unresolved D. The CDR3 is 17 amino acids. Trimming cost V 0 bases and J 0 bases, with 14 bases left between them. The germline V gene encodes CDR1 SGDLS and CDR2 YYNGEE. CDR3 amino acids: CASSVDERMPSTDTQYF. DNA of the CDR3: TGTGCCAGCAGCGTAGACGAGCGAATGCCTAGCACAGATACGCAGTATTTT.